This record looks at one T cell receptor beta chain sequence and its context. These data come from a study of T cell changes during pregnancy in multiple sclerosis. The CDR3 contains 16 residues. The V gene's germline CDR1 is SGHDT and CDR2 YYEEEE. The V gene end was trimmed by 0 bases and the J gene end by 8 bases; junction bases not matched to a gene: 12. Libraries were prepared by immunoSEQ multiplex PCR; TCRdb keeps only in-frame clonotypes and omits some of them. The sample has 65,000 to 90,000 clones; 91% are singletons. The chain joins TRBV5-6 to TRBJ2-3, with 7 bases fitting TRBD1. Sequencing was performed on PBMCs, taken in the first trimester of pregnancy. This receptor was taken from a female donor in good health, serving as a control in a pregnancy study. Some clones in this sample may be carry-over from other donors' samples. CDR3 nucleotides: TGTGCCAGCAGCTTGGCCGCGACAGGGAGTGGAGGTACGCAGTATTTT. It encodes CASSLAATGSGGTQYF. The full variable domain, completed using reference TRBV5-6 and TRBJ2-3, is DAGVTQSPTHLIKTRGQQVTLRCSPKSGHDTVSWYQQALGQGPQFIFQYYEEEERQRGNFPDRFSGHQFPNYSSELNVNALLLGDSALYLCASSLAATGSGGTQYFGPGTRLTVL.